The TCR beta chain under discussion was sequenced for a study of blood T cell repertoires in COVID-19. The overall study: The samples span acute and convalescent COVID-19 from the United States, Italy and Spain. In each case, the material was cDNA or gDNA derived from T cells, B-cell-depleted T cells, or PBMCs.

Patients from Seattle were sampled longitudinally, starting during active infection. Using immunoSEQ multiplex PCR, the repertoire was profiled, and TCRdb retains in-frame clones only, with some absent. Of fewer than 200,000 clones listed, approximately 90% are singletons. The CDR3 totals 15 residues. Trimming removed 4 bases from V and 2 bases from J; junction bases left unmatched: 9. Germline V gives CDR1 SGHKS, CDR2 YYEKEE (reference sequence). Sequenced input: peripheral blood. The genes are TRBV5-5 and TRBJ2-7; 7 bases map to TRBD1. This TCR derives from a woman aged 70 to 79 with COVID-19, enrolled during active disease. The CDR3 region is CASSIATGNPYEQYF. The CDR3 DNA follows: TGTGCCAGCAGCATAGCGACAGGGAACCCCTACGAGCAGTACTTC. Full variable domain (outside the CDR3, taken from reference TRBV5-5 and TRBJ2-7): DAGVTQSPTHLIKTRGQQVTLRCSPISGHKSVSWYQQVLGQGPQFIFQYYEKEERGRGNFPDRFSARQFPNYSSELNVNALLLGDSALYLCASSIATGNPYEQYFGPGTRLTVT.